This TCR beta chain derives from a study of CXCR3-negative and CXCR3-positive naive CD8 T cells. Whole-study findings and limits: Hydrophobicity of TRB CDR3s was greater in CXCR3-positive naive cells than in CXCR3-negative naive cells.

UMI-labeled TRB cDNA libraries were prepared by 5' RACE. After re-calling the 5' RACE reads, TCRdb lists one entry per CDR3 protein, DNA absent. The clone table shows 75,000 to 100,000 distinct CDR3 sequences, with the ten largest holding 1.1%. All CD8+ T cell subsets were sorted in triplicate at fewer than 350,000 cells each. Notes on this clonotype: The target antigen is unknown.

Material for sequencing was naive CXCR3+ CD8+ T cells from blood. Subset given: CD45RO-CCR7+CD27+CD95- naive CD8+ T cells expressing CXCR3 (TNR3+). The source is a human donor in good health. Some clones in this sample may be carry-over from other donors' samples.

The CDR3 sequence is CASSFGQIQETQYF. The gene calls are TRBV5-1 and TRBJ2-5. The CDR3 totals 14 residues. Germline V lookup: CDR1 SGHRS, CDR2 YFSETQ.